The rows below give T cell receptor beta chains drawn from one sample of a study of control samples from healthy donors and cancer patients. Some clones are missing from TCRdb's copy, which holds only in-frame ones; the method was immunoSEQ multiplex PCR. This sample has 100,000 to 150,000 clones, with 75% to 95% found just once. Sequencing was carried out using blood. Receptor source: a man between 18 and 29 years old in good health. Each CDR3 is given with its conserved first and last residue. Where a row states a size, it is once, few, many or the class of an expanded clone; other rows omit it.

j_call,v_call,clone_size,cdr3_aa
TRBJ2-1,TRBV10-1,NA,CASSESGTSGSGQFF
TRBJ2-1,TRBV7-9,NA,CASSFQSSYLNEQFF
TRBJ1-2,TRBV7-9,NA,CASSLLPGVDYGYTF
TRBJ1-2,TRBV2,NA,CASKGRHYGYTF
TRBJ2-7,TRBV5-1,NA,CASSLAGGREQYF
TRBJ2-3,TRBV2,NA,CASSEREASTDTQYF
TRBJ2-3,TRBV11-2,NA,CASSLVGGTQYF
TRBJ1-1,TRBV19,NA,CASSAGTGGTEAFF
TRBJ2-3,TRBV10-3,NA,CAISRFFSGRDDTQYF
TRBJ2-2,TRBV9,NA,CASSVTGTNTGELFF
TRBJ1-5,TRBV9,NA,CASNPSGGGNQPQHF
TRBJ1-1,TRBV9,NA,CASSVGGVGTGLHKADTEAFF
TRBJ2-5,TRBV6-6,NA,CASSYHEGDGETQYF
TRBJ2-7,TRBV4-1,once,CASSQEGPFGGQGYEQYF
TRBJ1-3,TRBV6-2/TRBV6-3,once,CASSRQPNSGNTIYF
TRBJ2-3,TRBV9,NA,CASGRDSTDTQYF
TRBJ2-2,TRBV24-1,NA,CATGRGLADTGELFF
TRBJ2-3,TRBV23-1,NA,CASSQSKGGRGTDTQYF
TRBJ2-1,TRBV7-3,NA,CASSLAGQGTDEQFF
TRBJ1-4,TRBV9,NA,CASSVEWGRGEKLFF
TRBJ1-1,TRBV18,NA,CASSPALGDAEAFF
TRBJ2-7,TRBV5-6,NA,CASSFRTGTGGEQYF
TRBJ2-1,TRBV18,once,CASNRDGVIYNEQFF
TRBJ2-1,TRBV6-2/TRBV6-3,NA,CASSYGPQGVNNEQFF
TRBJ1-2,TRBV29-1,NA,CSVELGIGYTF
TRBJ1-1,TRBV27,NA,CASSLSTRARFTEAFF
TRBJ1-4,TRBV4-1,NA,CASSQLYRGRELTNEKLFF
TRBJ2-3,TRBV4-1,NA,CASSHGTDTQYF
TRBJ1-2,TRBV5-1,NA,CASSGNRDRDGYTF
TRBJ2-3,TRBV6-6,NA,CASSSDTQYF
TRBJ1-1,TRBV7-8,NA,CASSQGPSATEAFF
TRBJ2-3,TRBV5-1,NA,CASSLAPGQGAGTDTQYF
TRBJ2-1,TRBV11-3,NA,CASSLLSGSYNEQFF
TRBJ1-2,TRBV3-1/TRBV3-2,NA,CASSQGQGFGYTF
TRBJ1-1,TRBV14,NA,CASSQDRLAGRPNTEAFF
TRBJ2-2,TRBV7-6,NA,CASSLAGPNTGELFF
TRBJ1-1,TRBV10-3,NA,CAISEGWKNTEAFF
TRBJ1-1,TRBV5-1,NA,CASSSAGGYTEAFF
TRBJ1-6,TRBV30,NA,CACLGTGDNSPLHF
TRBJ2-2,TRBV18,NA,CASFTSFRDLQGRTGELFF
TRBJ1-1,TRBV27,NA,CASSLSRPTEAFF
TRBJ2-1,TRBV4-1,NA,CASSQLPLAGGPGEQFF
TRBJ2-1,TRBV18,NA,CASSQGRNEQFF
TRBJ2-1,TRBV19,NA,CASSTSGSTYNEQFF
TRBJ2-6,TRBV19,once,CASPTDRVAGANVLTF
TRBJ1-4,TRBV28,NA,CASSFRGEAGGPGKLFF
TRBJ2-3,TRBV10-3,NA,CAIRDSTRADTSDTQYF
TRBJ2-3,TRBV15,NA,CATRRDSGDTQYF
TRBJ2-7,TRBV28,NA,CASSTSGGVTYEQYF
TRBJ2-3,TRBV7-2,NA,CASSYGQHTDTQYF
TRBJ2-7,TRBV5-1,NA,CASSLTGVYEQYF
TRBJ2-2,TRBV30,NA,CAWGDLGTSGSSAGELFF
TRBJ1-3,TRBV19,few,CASSIVGNTIYF